This TCR beta chain stems from a study of blood T cell repertoires in COVID-19 (dated by TCRdb to about 2020). About the investigation overall: Samples from collaborators originated in the United States, Italy and Spain and spanned both the acute and convalescent phases of COVID-19. Where available, HLA class I and class II types were taken from metadata supplied by the sample provider and were not determined by assay-based typing. The repertoires were made available in a free public database intended to serve as a resource for research on the immune response to SARS-CoV-2. The material from the prospective study consisted of cDNA or gDNA derived from T cells, B-cell-depleted T cells, or PBMCs. The dataset comprised deeply sampled blood TCRbeta repertoires from subjects exposed to, actively infected with, or recovered from COVID-19. The samples were drawn from the first 160 participants of the ongoing ImmuneRACE study and from some 1,300 subjects provided by 6 global collaborators. A de-identified subject ID, COVID-19 status, age in years and sex were almost always included in the sample metadata.

From a lookup of the germline V gene, CDR1 and CDR2 are SGHAT and FQNNGV. Ends trimmed: V by 7 bases, J by 7 bases; bases unmatched to a gene: 6. Counted from cysteine to phenylalanine, this CDR3 has 14 amino acids. Only the CDR3 DNA stays, 42 bases, in frame from base 1. What the authors observed across the whole study: The amount of clinical and demographic metadata varied by source and participant and was provided uncurated.

At one collaborating source in Seattle, patients were enrolled during active infection and were followed longitudinally through the course of disease. Whole blood was collected in K2EDTA tubes by collaborating institutions according to the institutions' own protocols. For TCRbeta analysis, collaborators shipped samples as frozen whole blood, isolated PBMCs, or DNA extracted from either of those sample types. Details on this clone: There is no known antigen for this receptor. One base away there is no much larger clone; base qualities are not given.

The immunoSEQ Assay, a bias-controlled multiplex PCR, was used to amplify TCRbeta CDR3 regions from genomic DNA. Per the source publication's procedure: The number of nucleated cells in each sample was estimated by amplification of reference gene primers within the assay. To quantify the absolute abundance of each unique TCRbeta CDR3 rearrangement, sequence reads were collapsed and filtered. For each sample, productive Simpson clonality was calculated by taking the square root of Simpson's diversity index across productive rearrangements. The source is immuneACCESS, and TCRdb retained only in-frame sequences with V and J called. Part of the clones is not carried over; for the studies checked, unresolved V genes explain less than half of this, and the remainder is unexplained. Clone size and V and J calls were adopted from that table, with D and trimming inferred from the DNA. Counted in this sample were about 170,000 clones; around nine tenths of them appeared once. The ten biggest clones cover about 2.5% of the sample.

The chain joins TRBV11-2 to TRBJ1-6; 8 nucleotides in the junction match TRBD1. This clonotype was obtained from a woman of 80 years or more with COVID-19, enrolled during active disease. The sequencing sample was made of peripheral blood. The DNA is as follows: TGTGCCAGCAACCTGGACAGGGTGAATTCACCCCTCCACTTT. This encodes CASNLDRVNSPLHF.